The source of this TCR beta chain is a study of T-cell memory formation after mild COVID-19. Whole-study context: The two donors had largely donor-specific TCR clusters. Study-wide findings and caveats: Contracting CD4+ clones lay largely in CM and EM, with CD8+ ones residing in EMRA.

Of note for this clonotype: Its target is not known.

The CDR3 totals 11 residues. V lost 5 bases, J lost 11 bases, and 4 bases stayed unmatched. Looked up from germline, CDR1 is MNHNY and CDR2 is SVGAGI (reference sequence). Constant-segment-primed 5'RACE gave TCR alpha and TCR beta cDNA libraries with sample barcodes and UMIs. TCRdb called the 5' RACE reads again in MiXCR, with one record for every CDR3 protein. Counted here are about 200,000 distinct CDR3 sequences, 9% to 10% occurring once; the ten biggest clones make up 3% to 4%. Material for sequencing was PBMCs or a T cell subset sorted from them (not recorded which). This rearrangement joins TRBV6-6 to TRBJ1-1, with 8 bases identical to TRBD1. The receptor's source is a man younger than 30 who had mild COVID-19 (a few samples of this study predate the infection). Cell type and time point are not known. CDR3 residues: CASSDRGRAFF. The CDR3 bases are TGTGCCAGCAGTGACAGGGGAAGGGCTTTCTTT.